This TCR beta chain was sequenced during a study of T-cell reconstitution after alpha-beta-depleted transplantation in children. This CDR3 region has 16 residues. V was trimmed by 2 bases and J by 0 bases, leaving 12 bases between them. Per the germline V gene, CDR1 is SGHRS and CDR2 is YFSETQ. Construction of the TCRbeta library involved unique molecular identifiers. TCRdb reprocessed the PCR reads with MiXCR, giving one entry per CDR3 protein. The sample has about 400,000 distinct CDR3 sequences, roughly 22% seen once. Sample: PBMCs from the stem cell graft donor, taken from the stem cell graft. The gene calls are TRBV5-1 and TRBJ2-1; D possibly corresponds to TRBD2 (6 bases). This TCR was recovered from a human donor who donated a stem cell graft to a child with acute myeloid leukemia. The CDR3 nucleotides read TGCGCCAGCAGCTTCAGTAGCGGACCCTCCTACAATGAGCAGTTCTTC. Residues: CASSFSSGPSYNEQFF.